This TCR beta chain was identified during a study of T cells in localized non-small cell lung cancer. Findings of the study overall: There was higher T cell clonality in uninvolved adjacent lung than in tumor, and it was highest there. Higher adjacent-lung clonality was associated with shorter survival.

Profiling relied on immunoSEQ multiplex PCR, and the TCRdb table lists in-frame clones only, not all of them. The table includes 35,000 to 50,000 clones, more than 85% detected once. Trimming left V 10 bases short and J 2 bases short, with 11 bases between. The CDR3 has 12 residues. CDR1 is LNHDA and CDR2 is SQIVND in the germline V gene (reference sequence). Notes on this clone: Antigen specificity is unknown.

The rearrangement links TRBV19 to TRBJ1-1; possibly TRBD1 for D (5 bases). This receptor was identified in a woman aged 35 to 75 with stage II lung adenocarcinoma. The material was PBMCs, obtained before any cancer treatment. CDR3 protein: CATVGDNTEAFF. CDR3 DNA: TGTGCCACCGTAGGGGACAACACTGAAGCTTTCTTT.